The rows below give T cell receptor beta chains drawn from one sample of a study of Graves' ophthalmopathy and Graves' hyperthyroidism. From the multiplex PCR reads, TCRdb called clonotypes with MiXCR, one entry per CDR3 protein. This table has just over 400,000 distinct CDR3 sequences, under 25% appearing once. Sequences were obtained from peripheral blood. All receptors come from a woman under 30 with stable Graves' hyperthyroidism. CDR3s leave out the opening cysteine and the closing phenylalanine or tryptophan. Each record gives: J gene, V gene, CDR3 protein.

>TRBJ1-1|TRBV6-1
ASPTTTGSLTEAF
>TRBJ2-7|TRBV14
ASSQDRVRAGGQLALYEQY
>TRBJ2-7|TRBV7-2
ASSRGTNFYEQY
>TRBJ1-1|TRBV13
ASSLEGRTEAF
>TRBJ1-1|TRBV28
ASTGVLNTEAF
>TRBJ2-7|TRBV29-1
SVTSWGRVSYEQY
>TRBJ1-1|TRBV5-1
ASRNEVRAF
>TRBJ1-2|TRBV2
ASRGQAAHLYT
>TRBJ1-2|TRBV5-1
ASSSSQGSGYT
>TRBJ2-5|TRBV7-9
ASSPQGRRETQY
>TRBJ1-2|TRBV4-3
ASSQDNLEEEYGYT
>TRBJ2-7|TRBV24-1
ATSDPRTADEQY
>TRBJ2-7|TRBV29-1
SVGDRTYEQY
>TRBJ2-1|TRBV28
ASSIIGQNEQF
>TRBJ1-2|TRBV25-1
ASSEIGGFNYGYT
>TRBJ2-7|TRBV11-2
ASSLETGFHEQY
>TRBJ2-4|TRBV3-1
ASSQDAPSPKNIQY
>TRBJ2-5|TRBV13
ASRLGLWGTQY
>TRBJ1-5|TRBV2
ASTGDEYQPQH
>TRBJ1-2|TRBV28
ASTPGGADYGYT
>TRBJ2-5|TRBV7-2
ASSRRTEETQY
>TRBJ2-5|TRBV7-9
ASSLGAGGLQETQY
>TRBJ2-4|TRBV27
ASRSRRVIAKNIQY
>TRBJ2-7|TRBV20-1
SARDLSSLSYEQY
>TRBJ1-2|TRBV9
ASSVLSAGEYYGYT
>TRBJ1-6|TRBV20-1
SARDRGGINSPLH
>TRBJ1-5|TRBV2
ASSQQGNSQPQH
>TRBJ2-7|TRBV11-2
ASSLDPATIYEQY
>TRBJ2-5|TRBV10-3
AISSAGAAQY
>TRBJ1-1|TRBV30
AWSAPEGTASRQAF
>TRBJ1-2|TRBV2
AKLRAGRGYT
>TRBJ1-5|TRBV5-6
ASSLNRGMEQPQH
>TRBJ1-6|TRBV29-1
SVDAGSYNSPLH
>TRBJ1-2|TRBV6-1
ASSEDRIYT
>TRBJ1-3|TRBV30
AWSVVRGLAGNTIY
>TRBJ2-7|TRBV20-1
SARDWRLSYEQY
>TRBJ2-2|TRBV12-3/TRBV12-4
ASTSGTSGSFSGELF
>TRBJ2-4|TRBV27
ASSLYGGPNIQY
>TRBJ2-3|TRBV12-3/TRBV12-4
ASSREYSTDTQY
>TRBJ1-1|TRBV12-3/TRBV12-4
ASSPEQGATEAF
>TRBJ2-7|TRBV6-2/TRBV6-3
ASSYVAGGVYEQY
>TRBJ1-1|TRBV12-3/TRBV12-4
ASSSSGGNTEAF
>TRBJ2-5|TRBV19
TSSRQTSGRVETQY
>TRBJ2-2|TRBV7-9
ASSRDTMSTGELF
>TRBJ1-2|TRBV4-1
ASSSSYRDLGDGYT
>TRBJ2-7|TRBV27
ATAPLAGATYEQY
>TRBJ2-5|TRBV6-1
ASSEGVGQQETQY
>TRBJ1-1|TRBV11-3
ASSAEQRDEAF
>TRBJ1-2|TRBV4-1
ASSQDLGDGQGTYGYT
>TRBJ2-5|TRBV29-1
SAEGVAGQETQY
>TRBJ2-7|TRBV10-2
ASSRDRGYSYEQY
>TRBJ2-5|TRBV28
ASRAGGLETQY
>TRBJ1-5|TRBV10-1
ASSEGNYQPQH
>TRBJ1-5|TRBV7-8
ASSLVGNQPQH